Below are 18 T cell receptor beta chains sequenced from a single sample in a study of cytomegalovirus exposure and HLA in healthy donors. A multiplex PCR was run with 60 Vbeta primers and 13 Jbeta primers. Assay used: immunoSEQ multiplex PCR; TCRdb lists only in-frame clones, some missing. The sample contains tens of thousands of clones, roughly three quarters of which appear only once. What was sequenced was PBMCs. All receptors come from a male donor in good health and CMV-seronegative.

The CDR3 region is CASSPSTGAPYGYTF. In nucleotides, the CDR3 is TGTGCCAGCAGCCCCTCGACAGGGGCGCCCTATGGCTACACCTTC. The chain couples TRBV9 to TRBJ1-2; the match to TRBD1 covers 8 bases. V shed 4 bases and J 4 bases; nucleotides not matched to a gene: 9. The CDR3 has 15 amino acids. Germline values: CDR1 SGDLS, CDR2 YYNGEE.

The chain recombines TRBV5-6 with TRBJ1-1; D is perhaps TRBD1 (6 bases). The CDR3 runs to 15 residues. The germline CDR1 and CDR2 sequences are SGHDT and YYEEEE. Deletions cut 1 base from V and 1 base from J, with 11 bases between. CDR3 amino acids: CASSLNAQGNTEAFF. The CDR3 DNA sequence: TGTGCCAGCAGCTTGAACGCACAGGGGAACACTGAAGCTTTCTTT.

The chain has TRBV7-2 and TRBJ2-2, with D hard to call. The CDR3 loop spans 15 amino acids. V lost 4 bases and J lost 2, with 11 bases in between. Germline lookup yields CDR1 SGHTA and CDR2 FQGNSA. The CDR3 reads CASSSQFKNTGELFF. DNA of the CDR3: TGTGCCAGCAGCTCACAATTTAAAAACACCGGGGAGCTGTTTTTT.

This clone has just a few counts. V usage is TRBV5-1 and J usage is TRBJ2-3; D remains unclear. V gave up 4 bases and J gave up 4 bases, with 10 bases separating them. Germline V gene data show CDR1 as SGHRS and CDR2 as YFSETQ. The CDR3 loop spans 13 amino acids. The CDR3 bases are TGCGCCAGCAGCGAAAGAAGAGCAGATACGCAGTATTTT. It encodes CASSERRADTQYF. Full variable domain (remainder filled in from reference TRBV5-1 and TRBJ2-3): KAGVTQTPRYLIKTRGQQVTLSCSPISGHRSVSWYQQTPGQGLQFLFEYFSETQRNKGNFPGRFSGRQFSNSRSEMNVSTLELGDSALYLCASSERRADTQYFGPGTRLTVL.

The chain employs TRBV4-1 and TRBJ1-4, with 8 bases lining up with TRBD1. V shed 4 bases, J shed 7 bases, and the junction held 8 bases outside the gene matches. Germline V gene sequence: CDR1 MGHRA, CDR2 YSYEKL. This CDR3 spans 15 amino acids. CDR3 nucleotides: TGCGCCAGCAGCCGACAGACAGGGGATAGTGAAAAACTGTTTTTT. Its translation is CASSRQTGDSEKLFF.

CDR3 loop: CSVDRGEKLFF. CDR3 DNA sequence: TGCAGCGTTGACCGGGGAGAAAAACTGTTTTTT. This rearrangement joins TRBV29-1 to TRBJ1-4, with D uncertain. The germline V gene has CDR1 SQVTM and CDR2 ANQGSEA. Trimming took off 3 bases at V and 8 bases at J, with 7 bases between the two ends. The CDR3 sequence is 11 residues long.

To note about this clone: Other DNA sequences in this sample translate to the same CDR3. The CDR3 protein is CASSQGQEPYEQYF. The CDR3 region has the DNA TGTGCCAGCAGCCAGGGACAGGAGCCTTACGAGCAGTACTTC. The chain recombines TRBV7-2 with TRBJ2-7, with 8 bases that match TRBD1. CDR1 and CDR2 (germline): SGHTA, FQGNSA. Unmatched junction bases numbered 7, after V lost 5 bases and J lost 4 bases. The CDR3 has 14 amino acids.

CDR3 sequence reads: CSARGIDRAYF. The CDR3 DNA sequence: TGCAGTGCTAGGGGAATTGACAGGGCGTACTTC. The chain joins TRBV20-1 to TRBJ2-7; TRBD1 matches 7 bases. V shed 3 bases, J shed 12 bases, and the junction held 8 bases outside the gene matches. CDR3 length equals 11 residues. Germline CDR1 is DFQATT and CDR2 is SNEGSKA (reference sequence).

This chain connects TRBV5-1 to TRBJ2-3; 8 bases are shared with TRBD1. Germline V lookup: CDR1 SGHRS, CDR2 YFSETQ. The trim removed 4 bases at V and 6 bases at J, leaving 13 bases unmatched. The CDR3 has 16 residues. CDR3 coding DNA: TGCGCCAGCAGCCCGGGATGGGACAGGCGAACGGATACGCAGTATTTT. Encoded protein: CASSPGWDRRTDTQYF.

The J gene is TRBJ2-7, the V gene TRBV27; TRBD1 matches at 7 bases. J was trimmed by 3 bases and V by 5 bases; bases with no gene match: 4. The CDR3 runs 13 residues. Germline CDR1 is MNHEY and CDR2 is SMNVEV (reference sequence). CDR3 residues: CASSPPGGYEQYF. The CDR3 bases are TGTGCCAGCAGTCCCCCAGGGGGCTACGAGCAGTACTTC.

This chain joins TRBV11-2 and TRBJ2-5; D is uncertain. The J call may be mistaken, given a closer DNA end match to TRBJ2-7. Looked up from germline, CDR1 is SGHAT and CDR2 is FQNNGV. The length of the CDR3 is 14 residues. CDR3 in amino acids: CASRRLLSSYEQYF. In DNA, the CDR3 is TGTGCCAGCAGGCGGCTACTCAGCTCCTACGAGCAGTACTTC.

This clone showed up just a few times. Written as DNA, the CDR3 is TGCGCCAGCAGCCGTGGACCCACCCAGGACAAATACGAGCAGTACTTC. As protein: CASSRGPTQDKYEQYF. The J gene is TRBJ2-7, the V gene TRBV5-1; D might be TRBD1 (5 bases). The CDR3 covers 16 residues. The germline V gene encodes CDR1 SGHRS and CDR2 YFSETQ. The V end was cut by 4 bases, the J end by 4 bases, with 21 bases between.

The chain joins TRBV5-1 to TRBJ2-1; 8 nucleotides match TRBD2. The germline gives CDR1 SGHRS, CDR2 YFSETQ. The V gene end was trimmed by 0 bases and the J gene end by 4 bases; junction bases not matched to a gene: 6. CDR3 length: 16 amino acids. DNA for the CDR3: TGCGCCAGCAGCTTGGATACAGCGGGAGTTTACAATGAGCAGTTCTTC. As protein: CASSLDTAGVYNEQFF. Full variable domain (rest looked up from reference TRBV5-1 and TRBJ2-1): KAGVTQTPRYLIKTRGQQVTLSCSPISGHRSVSWYQQTPGQGLQFLFEYFSETQRNKGNFPGRFSGRQFSNSRSEMNVSTLELGDSALYLCASSLDTAGVYNEQFFGPGTRLTVL.

The chain combines TRBV18 with TRBJ2-7, with 9 bases fitting TRBD1. The length of the CDR3 is 14 residues. Unmatched junction bases numbered 6, after V lost 5 bases and J lost 4 bases. Germline CDR1 KGHSH, CDR2 LQKENI. CDR3 nucleotides: TGTGCCAGCTCAGCCGGGACAGGGTGGTACGAGCAGTACTTC. Amino acids: CASSAGTGWYEQYF. The full variable domain, completed using reference TRBV18 and TRBJ2-7, is NAGVMQNPRHLVRRRGQEARLRCSPMKGHSHVYWYRQLPEEGLKFMVYLQKENIIDESGMPKERFSAEFPKEGPSILRIQQVVRGDSAAYFCASSAGTGWYEQYFGPGTRLTVT.

The J gene is TRBJ2-3, the V gene TRBV4-2; 7 bases agree with TRBD2. This CDR3 region has 16 residues. Trimming cost V 0 bases and J 5 bases; bases outside gene matches: 8. Germline V gene sequence: CDR1 LGHNA, CDR2 YNFKEQ. The DNA of the CDR3 is TGTGCCAGCAGCCAAGATGGGGAGGGACTTGGAGATACGCAGTATTTT. It is translated as CASSQDGEGLGDTQYF.

The gene calls are TRBV10-3 and TRBJ1-5; the D is unclear. Germline CDR1 reads ENHRY; CDR2 reads SYGVKD. With 5 bases removed from V and 0 bases from J, the gap between germline ends came to 8 bases. The CDR3 sequence is 14 residues long. CDR3 bases: TGTGCCATCAGTTCAGAAAATAGCAATCAGCCCCAGCATTTT. It specifies CAISSENSNQPQHF.

The chain combines TRBV4-3 with TRBJ1-4, with 7 nucleotides matching TRBD1. Trimming at V came to 4 bases and at J to 8 bases, leaving 7 bases not matched to a gene. Germline CDR1 and CDR2: LGHNA and YSLEER. The CDR3 consists of 14 residues. The CDR3 spells CASSLEGAGEKLFF. The CDR3 DNA follows: TGCGCCAGCAGCCTGGAGGGGGCTGGGGAAAAACTGTTTTTT.

The chain employs TRBV5-1 and TRBJ1-1; 7 nucleotides agree with TRBD1. From germline, CDR1 is SGHRS and CDR2 YFSETQ. Trimming removed 4 bases from V and 1 base from J; junction bases left unmatched: 7. The CDR3 has 15 amino acids. This CDR3 reads CASSVNGDRNTEAFF. The CDR3 DNA reads TGCGCCAGCAGCGTGAACGGGGACAGGAACACTGAAGCTTTCTTT.